These T cell receptor beta chains were read from a single sample in a study of identical twins. TCRdb recomputed calls from the 5' RACE reads with MiXCR, one row per CDR3 protein. The sample consists of some 250,000 distinct CDR3 sequences, over 9.5% of them appearing once. These data also featured in a second study, about yellow fever vaccine responses in identical twins.

The sample comprised memory (CD45RO+) T cells sorted from blood. Every receptor here comes from a woman in her late teens or twenties in good health. Both conserved end residues are part of each CDR3. D genes are given only for firm matches. The size entry is marked missing in some rows and otherwise reads once, few, many or a size class.

j_gene	v_gene	d_gene	abundance	len	CDR3nt	CDR3aa
TRBJ2-1	TRBV21-1	NA	few	16	TGTGCCAGCAGCACCCTTCGGGGGACAGGGTTCCATGAGCAGTTCTTC	CASSTLRGTGFHEQFF
TRBJ2-7	TRBV2	TRBD1	NA	14	TGTGCCAGCAGCGGGGACAGGGTTGTCTACGAGCAGTACTTC	CASSGDRVVYEQYF
TRBJ2-1	TRBV6-2/TRBV6-3	TRBD1	few	16	TGTGCCAGCAGTGAGATCGGTCAGGGGGCGGGAAATGAGCAGTTCTTC	CASSEIGQGAGNEQFF
TRBJ2-1	TRBV7-8	NA	many	16	TGTGCCAGCAGCTTAGTCGGGCAGATCTCCTACAATGAGCAGTTCTTC	CASSLVGQISYNEQFF
TRBJ2-1	TRBV12-3/TRBV12-4	TRBD1	NA	14	TGTGCCAGCAGTTTATCCGGACAGGCCAATGAGCAGTTCTTC	CASSLSGQANEQFF
TRBJ2-1	TRBV5-1	TRBD2	NA	15	TGCGCCAGCAGCCAGACTAGCGGGAGACCCGATGAGCAGTTCTTC	CASSQTSGRPDEQFF
TRBJ1-2	TRBV19	NA	NA	13	TGTGCCAGCAAGAGCGGACAGCTCTATGGCTACACCTTC	CASKSGQLYGYTF
TRBJ2-3	TRBV14	TRBD2	NA	17	TGTGCCAGCAGCCAAGGCATCCCTAGCGGAAGCACAGATACGCAGTATTTT	CASSQGIPSGSTDTQYF
TRBJ2-5	TRBV12-5	NA	few	12	TGTGCTAGTGGACAGGGTCAAGAGACCCAGTACTTC	CASGQGQETQYF
TRBJ2-1	TRBV2	NA	few	15	TGTGCCAGCACCCTGACCCCCATCTCCTACAATGAGCAGTTCTTC	CASTLTPISYNEQFF
TRBJ2-1	TRBV28	NA	few	14	TGTGCCAGCCTGCGGGGGCGCTCCTACAATGAGCAGTTCTTC	CASLRGRSYNEQFF
TRBJ2-2	TRBV6-4	TRBD2	few	16	TGTGCCAGCAGTTCCCAGCTAGCGGAGGGCACCGGGGAGCTGTTTTTT	CASSSQLAEGTGELFF
TRBJ2-5	TRBV3-1	TRBD1	many	15	TGTGCCAGCAGCCGGGAATGGACAGGGCAAGAGACCCAGTACTTC	CASSREWTGQETQYF
TRBJ2-1	TRBV7-9	NA	NA	14	TGTGCCAGCAGCTTAAATGGCATTTACAATGAGCAGTTCTTC	CASSLNGIYNEQFF
TRBJ2-1	TRBV19	NA	NA	14	TGTGCCAGTAGTATAGCAGGGGGGCGTAATGAGCAGTTCTTC	CASSIAGGRNEQFF
TRBJ1-4	TRBV10-3	NA	few	13	TGTGCCATCAGAGGACTGCCTAATGAAAAACTGTTTTTT	CAIRGLPNEKLFF
TRBJ2-1	TRBV15	TRBD2	few	16	TGTGCCACCAGCTCCCTGGGGGGGTCAACCTACAATGAGCAGTTCTTC	CATSSLGGSTYNEQFF
TRBJ2-7	TRBV18	NA	NA	14	TGTGCCAGCTCACCACCGAAGAATACCTACGAGCAGTACTTC	CASSPPKNTYEQYF
TRBJ2-1	TRBV20-1	TRBD2	few	13	TGCAGTGCGCCCGGGACTATTGTCAATGAGCAGTTCTTC	CSAPGTIVNEQFF
TRBJ2-1	TRBV10-2	NA	NA	15	TGCGCCAGCAGTGTCGTATCTCCCTCCTACAATGAGCAGTTCTTC	CASSVVSPSYNEQFF
TRBJ1-2	TRBV29-1	NA	NA	14	TGCAGCGTTGGGGCCCCTGACCCGTCCCACGGCTACACCTTC	CSVGAPDPSHGYTF
TRBJ2-2	TRBV25-1	NA	few	15	TGTGCCAGCAGTGAAGGAAAGGGGAGGACCGGGGAGCTGTTTTTT	CASSEGKGRTGELFF
TRBJ2-1	TRBV4-3	NA	few	17	TGCGCCAGCAGCCACAAAATTGGAACCCCCTATAGGAATGAGCAGTTCTTC	CASSHKIGTPYRNEQFF
TRBJ2-2	TRBV5-1	NA	many	15	TGCGCCAGCAGCGGAGACAGTACGAACACCGGGGAGCTGTTTTTT	CASSGDSTNTGELFF
TRBJ2-5	TRBV6-1	NA	NA	17	TGTGCCAGCAGGTCACAGACCCTAGCTTTGGGGCGAGAGACCCAGTACTTC	CASRSQTLALGRETQYF
TRBJ2-2	TRBV5-6	NA	few	14	TGTGCCAGCAGCCCTGACCCGGTCACCGGGGAGCTGTTTTTT	CASSPDPVTGELFF
TRBJ2-1	TRBV12-3/TRBV12-4	TRBD1	NA	17	TGTGCCAGCAGTTTTAGCTGGGGACAGGGGGGATACAATGAGCAGTTCTTC	CASSFSWGQGGYNEQFF
TRBJ2-1	TRBV7-9	TRBD2	many	17	TGTGCCAGCAGGGAGACTAGCGGGAGTTTCTCTGGCAATGAGCAGTTCTTC	CASRETSGSFSGNEQFF
TRBJ2-2	TRBV5-6	TRBD1	NA	16	TGTGCCAGCAGCTTGGCCGGGACAGGGCCCACCGGGGAGCTGTTTTTT	CASSLAGTGPTGELFF
TRBJ2-3	TRBV12-3/TRBV12-4	TRBD2	NA	16	TGTGCCAGCAGCACTTCGCTTGGGGGGGTGGCAGATACGCAGTATTTT	CASSTSLGGVADTQYF
TRBJ2-3	TRBV14	NA	NA	17	TGTGCCAGCAGCCAAGATAGACGGATTTCTAGCACAGATACGCAGTATTTT	CASSQDRRISSTDTQYF
TRBJ2-2	TRBV5-5	TRBD2	NA	17	TGTGCCAGCAGTGTTTTGGCGGGAGGATCGTACACCGGGGAGCTGTTTTTT	CASSVLAGGSYTGELFF
TRBJ2-7	TRBV10-1	NA	NA	14	TGCGCCAGCGAGGTGGGCCAGAGCTCCTACGAGCAGTACTTC	CASEVGQSSYEQYF
TRBJ1-5	TRBV6-1	TRBD1	many	16	TGTGCCAGCAGTAAGACAGGGTCGTCAGGCAATCAGCCCCAGCATTTT	CASSKTGSSGNQPQHF
TRBJ2-7	TRBV6-1	NA	few	14	TGTGCCAGCAGCGCGGGACAAAGCTCCTACGAGCAGTACTTC	CASSAGQSSYEQYF
TRBJ2-2	TRBV4-3	TRBD2	NA	19	TGCGCCAGCAGCCAGAATACACAGATACGCGGGAGATACACCGGGGAGCTGTTTTTT	CASSQNTQIRGRYTGELFF
TRBJ2-7	TRBV7-2	NA	many	16	TGTGCCAGCAGCTTAGAACTCCAGCGTCCCTCCTACGAGCAGTACTTC	CASSLELQRPSYEQYF
TRBJ2-7	TRBV3-1	NA	few	16	TGTGCCAGCAGCCACTGGCGCGGGGAGACCTCCTACGAGCAGTACTTC	CASSHWRGETSYEQYF
TRBJ2-7	TRBV11-2	NA	many	15	TGTGCCAGCAGCTTATCCCACGGTGGGTCCTACGAGCAGTACTTC	CASSLSHGGSYEQYF
TRBJ2-1	TRBV11-1	NA	few	21	TGTGCCAGCAGCCCACTCCCCGGGACACCTCCACTTGGTCCGAAGGGCAATGAGCAGTTCTTC	CASSPLPGTPPLGPKGNEQFF
TRBJ2-1	TRBV11-2	NA	few	16	TGTGCCAGCAGCTTACGGGAGGCAGGGGTCAGCAATGAGCAGTTCTTC	CASSLREAGVSNEQFF
TRBJ2-2	TRBV7-7	NA	NA	14	TGTGCTAGCAGCCGCTTCAGGGACACCGGGGAGCTGTTTTTT	CASSRFRDTGELFF
TRBJ2-1	TRBV4-1	NA	many	14	TGCGCCAGCAGCCAAGCCACAGGGTACAATGAGCAGTTCTTC	CASSQATGYNEQFF
TRBJ1-2	TRBV9	NA	few	14	TGTGCCAGCAGCGTAGGGGTATGGTCTAATGGCTACACCTTC	CASSVGVWSNGYTF
TRBJ1-4	TRBV15	NA	few	15	TGTGCCACCAGCAGAGATCTCCAGGGTCCTGAAAAACTGTTTTTT	CATSRDLQGPEKLFF
TRBJ2-4	TRBV7-2	TRBD2	NA	16	TGTGCCAGCAGCTTTGAACTAGCGGGGGGGAAAAACATTCAGTACTTC	CASSFELAGGKNIQYF
TRBJ2-7	TRBV10-3	TRBD1	few	13	TGTGCCATCAAGGACAGGGTTGGTCTCGAGCAGTACTTC	CAIKDRVGLEQYF
TRBJ2-2	TRBV20-1	TRBD1	many	14	TGCAGTGCTAGGGACAGGGGCAACACCGGGGAGCTGTTTTTT	CSARDRGNTGELFF
TRBJ2-6	TRBV6-5	TRBD1	NA	18	TGTGCCAGCAGCCACTCGGGGACAGGGGAGTCTGGGGCCAACGTCCTGACTTTC	CASSHSGTGESGANVLTF
TRBJ2-1	TRBV15	TRBD1	many	15	TGTGCCACCAGCAGAGATGTCGGACAGGGGGATGAGCAGTTCTTC	CATSRDVGQGDEQFF
TRBJ2-1	TRBV7-9	TRBD2	NA	13	TGTGCCAGCAGCTTTAGCGGGATGGGTGAGCAGTTCTTC	CASSFSGMGEQFF
TRBJ2-1	TRBV12-3/TRBV12-4	NA	NA	18	TGTGCCAGCAGTTTGACAGGAAATACATACAATTCCTACAATGAGCAGTTCTTC	CASSLTGNTYNSYNEQFF
TRBJ2-7	TRBV4-1	NA	NA	17	TGCGCCAGCAGCCAACCCCGAGGGAGGGGGCAAAGCTACGAGCAGTACTTC	CASSQPRGRGQSYEQYF
TRBJ2-1	TRBV2	TRBD1	few	15	TGTGCCAGCAGTGATACTAGGGGGCCGGACAATGAGCAGTTCTTC	CASSDTRGPDNEQFF
TRBJ2-3	TRBV18	NA	NA	14	TGTGCCAGCTCACCGGCAGGGGGGGCAGATACGCAGTATTTT	CASSPAGGADTQYF
TRBJ2-5	TRBV20-1	TRBD1	NA	17	TGCAGTGCTCACCATTATACCCGGGACAGAAAACAAGAGACCCAGTACTTC	CSAHHYTRDRKQETQYF
TRBJ2-7	TRBV29-1	NA	NA	12	TGCAGCTCATCCTACGGGAGCTACGAGCAGTACTTC	CSSSYGSYEQYF
TRBJ2-5	TRBV6-1	TRBD2	NA	14	TGTGCCAGCAGTGGGGACTACCGTCAAGAGACCCAGTACTTC	CASSGDYRQETQYF
TRBJ1-5	TRBV5-1	NA	many	15	TGCGCCAGCAGCTTGGAGGGTCTGAGCAATCAGCCCCAGCATTTT	CASSLEGLSNQPQHF